A single sample gave rise to the 9 T cell receptor beta chains below, sequenced in a study of control samples from healthy donors and cancer patients. This table comes from immunoSEQ multiplex PCR, and its TCRdb copy is limited to in-frame clones, with some not included. Altogether around 140,000 clones are present, 90% to 95% being singletons, with the ten largest covering under 15%. The sequencing sample was made of blood. The receptors were sampled from a middle-aged man in good health.

V gene TRBV5-6 combines with J gene TRBJ2-2; the match to TRBD1 covers 7 bases. Germline CDR1 is SGHDT and CDR2 is YYEEEE. The CDR3 contains 16 residues. V shed 4 bases, J shed 2 bases, and the junction held 8 bases outside the gene matches. The chain's CDR3 is CASSQPGTANTGELFF. CDR3 bases: TGTGCCAGCAGCCAACCAGGGACAGCAAACACCGGGGAGCTGTTTTTT. The variable domain in full, with the rest retrieved from reference TRBV5-6 and TRBJ2-2, is DAGVTQSPTHLIKTRGQQVTLRCSPKSGHDTVSWYQQALGQGPQFIFQYYEEEERQRGNFPDRFSGHQFPNYSSELNVNALLLGDSALYLCASSQPGTANTGELFFGEGSRLTVL.

The chain recombines TRBV6-5 with TRBJ1-2; 7 bases match TRBD1. The CDR3 consists of 14 residues. The junction had 5 bases not matched to a gene; V was cut back by 5 bases and J by 2 bases. CDR1 is MNHEY and CDR2 is SVGAGI in the germline V gene. The CDR3 loop is CASSRQGWNYGYTF. CDR3 bases: TGTGCCAGCAGTCGACAGGGCTGGAACTATGGCTACACCTTC.

The V gene is TRBV30, the J gene TRBJ2-7; 7 nucleotides match TRBD2. CDR1 GTSNPN and CDR2 SVGIG come from the germline V gene (reference sequence). The CDR3 has 14 residues. The trim removed 0 bases at V and 4 bases at J, leaving 6 bases unmatched. CDR3 residues: CAWSVWGGIYEQYF. Here the CDR3 DNA reads TGTGCCTGGAGTGTATGGGGGGGGATTTACGAGCAGTACTTC.

J is TRBJ2-5 and V is TRBV11-2; D perhaps matches TRBD1 (6 bases). The germline V gene encodes CDR1 SGHAT and CDR2 FQNNGV. V was cut by 2 bases and J by 3 bases, with 16 bases left in between. The CDR3 sequence is 16 residues long. CDR3 sequence: CASSLKGVRHKETQYF. The CDR3 nucleotides are TGTGCCAGCAGCTTAAAGGGGGTGCGCCACAAAGAGACCCAGTACTTC.

The chain employs TRBV11-2 and TRBJ2-5, with D hard to call. Between the trimmed V and J ends, which lost 7 bases and 2 bases, there was a span of 11 bases. Per germline, CDR1 SGHAT and CDR2 FQNNGV. CDR3 size: 13 residues. CDR3 loop: CASNRRAQETQYF. As DNA, the CDR3 is TGTGCCAGCAACCGAAGGGCACAAGAGACCCAGTACTTC.

The rearrangement uses TRBV5-6 and TRBJ2-4; 9 bases match TRBD1. Per the germline V gene, CDR1 is SGHDT and CDR2 is YYEEEE. The J segment lost 5 bases and the V segment lost 4 bases, leaving 7 bases of the junction unmatched. The CDR3 consists of 15 residues. This chain's CDR3 is CASSLGTGIENIQYF. In DNA, the CDR3 is TGTGCCAGCAGCCTGGGGACAGGGATCGAAAACATTCAGTACTTC.

This clone was observed a few times. V usage is TRBV6-4 and J usage is TRBJ2-6; the D gene could be TRBD1 or TRBD2 (6 bases each). The CDR3 consists of 15 residues. The V end was cut by 3 bases, the J end by 2 bases, with 8 bases between. The germline V gene has CDR1 MRHNA and CDR2 SNTAGT. CDR3 amino acids: CASSEGGTGANVLTF. DNA for the CDR3: TGTGCCAGCAGTGAAGGGGGGACTGGGGCCAACGTCCTGACTTTC.

The rearrangement links TRBV3-1 (or the pseudogene TRBV3-2) to TRBJ2-2; TRBD2 is a possible D gene (5 bases). This CDR3 is built from 15 residues. CDR1 is LGHDT and CDR2 is YNNKEL in the germline V gene (reference sequence). V was cut by 4 bases and J by 4 bases, with 13 bases left in between. This chain's CDR3 is CASSPFASLTGELFF. As DNA, the CDR3 is TGTGCCAGCAGCCCTTTTGCTAGCCTCACCGGGGAGCTGTTTTTT.

The chain couples TRBV7-2 to TRBJ2-7; either TRBD1 or TRBD2 may supply D (5 bases each). Germline V lookup: CDR1 SGHTA, CDR2 FQGNSA. V lost 1 base and J 2 bases, leaving 6 bases between the germline ends. The CDR3 runs 13 residues. CDR3 sequence: CASSLEGPYEQYF. The CDR3 region has the DNA TGTGCCAGCAGCTTAGAGGGACCCTACGAGCAGTACTTC.